Below are 32 T cell receptor beta chains sequenced from a single sample in a study of coeliac disease. Generated by immunoSEQ multiplex PCR, the TCRdb table keeps only in-frame clones and is missing some. The sample includes around 5,700 clones, around 70% of them seen just once. Sequenced: lymphocytes from the gut lamina propria. All receptors come from a man between 65 and 85 years old with active celiac disease.

The chain uses TRBV19 and TRBJ2-1, with 7 bases that match TRBD1. The V and J ends lost 3 bases and 0 bases, in that order; junction bases with no gene match: 5. The CDR3 has 16 amino acids. Germline loops: CDR1 LNHDA, CDR2 SQIVND (reference sequence). The CDR3 coding sequence is TGTGCCAGTAGTATGGTACAGGGGATCTCCTACAATGAGCAGTTCTTC. This encodes CASSMVQGISYNEQFF. Variable domain in full (rest from reference TRBV19 and TRBJ2-1): DGGITQSPKYLFRKEGQNVTLSCEQNLNHDAMYWYRQDPGQGLRLIYYSQIVNDFQKGDIAEGYSVSREKKESFPLTVTSAQKNPTAFYLCASSMVQGISYNEQFFGPGTRLTVL.

This chain uses TRBV7-9 with TRBJ2-3, with 10 bases identical to TRBD2. The ends lost 6 bases at V and 8 bases at J; junction bases unmatched: 5. This CDR3 is built from 13 residues. Germline V gives CDR1 SEHNR, CDR2 FQNEAQ (reference sequence). CDR3 coding DNA: TGTGCCAGCAGTCTAGCGGGAGCAGGTACGCAGTATTTT. This gives the protein CASSLAGAGTQYF.

The J gene is TRBJ2-7, the V gene TRBV18; tentative D call: TRBD1 (7 bases). Trimming removed 0 bases from V and 6 bases from J, with 18 bases in between. Germline values: CDR1 KGHSH, CDR2 LQKENI. This CDR3 spans 16 amino acids. The CDR3: CASSPPVDREEREQYF. CDR3 nucleotide sequence: TGTGCCAGCTCACCACCGGTAGACAGGGAGGAACGCGAGCAGTACTTC. Complete variable domain (other parts from reference TRBV18 and TRBJ2-7): NAGVMQNPRHLVRRRGQEARLRCSPMKGHSHVYWYRQLPEEGLKFMVYLQKENIIDESGMPKERFSAEFPKEGPSILRIQQVVRGDSAAYFCASSPPVDREEREQYFGPGTRLTVT.

This chain joins TRBV10-3 and TRBJ2-7, with 9 bases aligning to TRBD2. The V and J ends lost 8 bases and 6 bases, in that order; junction bases with no gene match: 5. Germline CDR1 ENHRY, CDR2 SYGVKD. The CDR3 is made up of 12 amino acids. CDR3 loop: CAISAGGTEQYF. CDR3 DNA: TGTGCCATCTCGGCGGGGGGGACCGAGCAGTACTTC.

V gene TRBV5-1 combines with J gene TRBJ2-6; possible D gene TRBD1, 6 bases. Germline CDR1 and CDR2: SGHRS and YFSETQ. With 5 bases removed from V and 0 bases from J, the gap between germline ends came to 18 bases. The length of the CDR3 is 18 residues. Written as DNA, the CDR3 is TGCGCCAGCAGGGCAGGGGCTAACTTCGGCTCTGGGGCCAACGTCCTGACTTTC. Translated, it gives CASRAGANFGSGANVLTF.

This clone was recorded a few times. The genes are TRBV6-6 and TRBJ2-1, with TRBD1 as a possible D gene (6 bases). The V end was cut by 7 bases, the J end by 0 bases, with 10 bases between. This CDR3 contains 14 residues. Germline V CDR1 and CDR2: MNHNY, SVGAGI (reference sequence). CDR3 region: CASNQGISYNEQFF. The CDR3 coding sequence is TGTGCCAGCAACCAGGGGATCTCCTACAATGAGCAGTTCTTC.

There are a few counts of this clone. The chain joins TRBV4-1 to TRBJ2-3; D may be TRBD1 (6 bases). Germline V CDR1 and CDR2: MGHRA, YSYEKL. V was trimmed by 0 bases and J by 6 bases, leaving 19 bases between them. The CDR3 length is 17 residues. CDR3 sequence (DNA): TGCGCCAGCAGCCAAGATTTTAGGACAGCTGATGAGGATACGCAGTATTTT. Amino acid sequence: CASSQDFRTADEDTQYF.

This clone was seen a few times. The chain has TRBV19 and TRBJ2-6; tentatively, D is TRBD1 (5 bases). CDR3 length: 14 amino acids. The V end was cut by 5 bases, the J end by 0 bases, with 5 bases between. Germline assignment: CDR1 LNHDA and CDR2 SQIVND (reference sequence). The CDR3, as DNA: TGTGCCAGTAGTCAGGGCTCTGGGGCCAACGTCCTGACTTTC. Protein sequence: CASSQGSGANVLTF. The full variable domain, its missing parts supplied by reference TRBV19 and TRBJ2-6, is DGGITQSPKYLFRKEGQNVTLSCEQNLNHDAMYWYRQDPGQGLRLIYYSQIVNDFQKGDIAEGYSVSREKKESFPLTVTSAQKNPTAFYLCASSQGSGANVLTFGAGSRLTVL.

The rearrangement joins TRBV9 to TRBJ1-3; D may be TRBD1 (6 bases). The ends were cut back, 0 bases at V and 7 bases at J, with 14 bases in the middle. From germline, CDR1 is SGDLS and CDR2 YYNGEE. The CDR3 extends over 15 amino acids. The chain's CDR3 is CASSVAGERRNTIYF. DNA of the CDR3: TGTGCCAGCAGCGTAGCAGGGGAAAGGCGGAACACCATATATTTT.

The chain combines TRBV10-3 with TRBJ2-7; D might be TRBD1 (6 bases). This CDR3 region has 14 residues. Trimming pared 2 bases from V and 2 bases from J, leaving 10 bases between. Germline V gene sequence: CDR1 ENHRY, CDR2 SYGVKD. The CDR3 here is CAISERGQTYEQYF. In nucleotides, the CDR3 is TGTGCCATCAGTGAGCGGGGACAAACCTACGAGCAGTACTTC.

This chain joins TRBV2 and TRBJ2-2; no clear D gene. CDR1 is SNHLY and CDR2 is FYNNEI in the germline V gene. The CDR3 consists of 16 residues. Trimming shortened V by 6 bases and J by 0 bases, and 14 bases separated the two germline ends. DNA of the CDR3: TGTGCCAGCAGGGGTTCGAGGCTAGCGAACACCGGGGAGCTGTTTTTT. Encoded protein: CASRGSRLANTGELFF. Filled out from reference TRBV2 and TRBJ2-2, the complete variable domain reads EPEVTQTPSHQVTQMGQEVILRCVPISNHLYFYWYRQILGQKVEFLVSFYNNEISEKSEIFDDQFSVERPDGSNFTLKIRSTKLEDSAMYFCASRGSRLANTGELFFGEGSRLTVL.

V is TRBV18 and J is TRBJ2-1; D is unresolved. Germline CDR1 reads KGHSH; CDR2 reads LQKENI. The CDR3 contains 11 residues. Trimming left V 2 bases short and J 10 bases short, with 6 bases between. The CDR3: CASSPEAEQFF. The DNA for the CDR3 is TGTGCCAGCTCACCAGAGGCGGAGCAGTTCTTC.

This clone was detected only once. This chain joins TRBV30 and TRBJ2-7; 9 nucleotides align to TRBD1. V gave up 4 bases and J gave up 2 bases; unmatched junction bases: 6. CDR3 length: 14 residues. The germline CDR1 and CDR2 sequences are GTSNPN and SVGIG (reference sequence). CDR3 protein: CAWKRTGVPYEQYF. The CDR3 DNA is TGTGCCTGGAAACGGACAGGGGTTCCCTACGAGCAGTACTTC.

For this clone: Other DNA variants within this sample encode the same CDR3. The DNA for the CDR3 is TGCGCCAGCAGCTGGGGAGGGAGCACAGATACGCAGTATTTT. This encodes CASSWGGSTDTQYF. This chain joins TRBV5-1 and TRBJ2-3, with 7 bases aligning to TRBD2. Germline CDR1 SGHRS, CDR2 YFSETQ. The CDR3 totals 14 residues. V shed 3 bases and J 0 bases; nucleotides not matched to a gene: 1.

A few counts support this clone. V gene TRBV11-2 combines with J gene TRBJ1-2, with TRBD1 matching 11 bases. Germline values: CDR1 SGHAT, CDR2 FQNNGV. The CDR3 loop spans 17 amino acids. The V and J ends lost 3 bases and 8 bases, in that order; junction bases with no gene match: 14. This CDR3 reads CASSFGTGTGGQRGYTF. The CDR3 DNA follows: TGTGCCAGCAGCTTCGGAACCGGGACAGGGGGTCAGAGGGGCTACACCTTC.

V gene TRBV7-3 combines with J gene TRBJ2-1; D ambiguous. The germline gives CDR1 SGHTA, CDR2 FQGTGA. V lost 5 bases, J lost 0 bases, and 14 bases lay in between. This CDR3 is built from 16 residues. CDR3 DNA sequence: TGTGCCAGCAGCCCCCGACACCACAGCTCCTACAATGAGCAGTTCTTC. It translates to CASSPRHHSSYNEQFF.

Comment on this clone: This CDR3 is also generated by other DNA sequences in the sample. V is TRBV5-1 and J is TRBJ1-3, with D perhaps TRBD1 (6 bases). CDR1 is SGHRS, CDR2 YFSETQ, per germline. The ends were cut back, 5 bases at V and 0 bases at J, with 9 bases in the middle. The length of the CDR3 is 14 residues. CDR3 sequence reads: CASSSGASGNTIYF. The CDR3 coding sequence is TGCGCCAGCAGTTCAGGGGCCTCTGGAAACACCATATATTTT.

This clone is labeled as large. This rearrangement joins TRBV11-3 to TRBJ1-1, with TRBD1 as a possible D gene (5 bases). This CDR3 contains 13 residues. V was clipped by 5 bases and J by 6 bases, with 13 bases between them. CDR1 is SGHNT and CDR2 is YENEEA in the germline V gene. The CDR3 loop is CASSALTGSEAFF. CDR3 nucleotide sequence: TGTGCCAGCAGCGCTTTAACAGGCTCTGAAGCTTTCTTT.

This clone was observed a few times. V usage is TRBV20-1 and J usage is TRBJ1-2, with D maybe TRBD1 (5 bases). The CDR3 loop spans 11 amino acids. Germline lookup yields CDR1 DFQATT and CDR2 SNEGSKA (reference sequence). Trimming pared 4 bases from V and 4 bases from J, leaving 7 bases between. The CDR3 loop reads CSAITGYGYTF. The CDR3 DNA sequence: TGCAGTGCTATTACAGGCTATGGCTACACCTTC.

This sequence joins TRBV19 and TRBJ2-2; no clear D. This CDR3 has 14 amino acids. The V gene lost 3 bases and the J gene lost 1 base, with 6 bases spanning the gap. Germline V CDR1 and CDR2: LNHDA, SQIVND (reference sequence). Written as DNA, the CDR3 is TGTGCCAGTAGTATCCGAGAGAACACCGGGGAGCTGTTTTTT. Its protein is CASSIRENTGELFF.

This clone was recorded a few times. The chain employs TRBV5-1 and TRBJ2-3, with a weak D call TRBD2 (6 bases). The V and J ends lost 4 bases and 2 bases respectively, with 17 bases between them. From germline, CDR1 is SGHRS and CDR2 YFSETQ. The CDR3 has 16 residues. CDR3 coding DNA: TGCGCCAGCAGCCTCTCCCCCCGCGGGGACACAGATACGCAGTATTTT. Encoded protein: CASSLSPRGDTDTQYF. Combining the CDR3 with reference TRBV5-1 and TRBJ2-3 gives the whole variable domain KAGVTQTPRYLIKTRGQQVTLSCSPISGHRSVSWYQQTPGQGLQFLFEYFSETQRNKGNFPGRFSGRQFSNSRSEMNVSTLELGDSALYLCASSLSPRGDTDTQYFGPGTRLTVL.

This clone was seen once. The sample has other DNA sequences that encode this CDR3 too. This rearrangement joins TRBV30 to TRBJ1-6, with TRBD1 as a possible D gene (6 bases). The CDR3 totals 14 residues. Germline V gene data show CDR1 as GTSNPN and CDR2 as SVGIG (reference sequence). Trimming shortened V by 4 bases and J by 5 bases, and 12 bases separated the two germline ends. CDR3 in amino acids: CAWNRDIHNSPLHF. CDR3 bases: TGTGCCTGGAATCGGGACATACATAATTCACCCCTCCACTTT. Filled out from reference TRBV30 and TRBJ1-6, the complete variable domain reads SQTIHQWPATLVQPVGSPLSLECTVEGTSNPNLYWYRQAAGRGLQLLFYSVGIGQISSEVPQNLSASRPQDRQFILSSKKLLLSDSGFYLCAWNRDIHNSPLHFGNGTRLTVT.

The V call is TRBV7-2, the J call TRBJ2-1; 8 bases agree with TRBD2. The CDR3 sequence is 15 residues long. Germline CDR1 and CDR2: SGHTA and FQGNSA. V dropped 5 bases and J dropped 9; count of bases not matched to a gene: 12. The CDR3 region is CASSPVGTRSGEQFF. CDR3 nucleotide sequence: TGTGCCAGCAGCCCAGTAGGGACTAGAAGTGGTGAGCAGTTCTTC.

V usage is TRBV28 and J usage is TRBJ2-3; 11 nucleotides align to TRBD2. Trimming cost V 5 bases and J 2 bases; bases outside gene matches: 6. The CDR3 runs 16 residues. CDR1 is MDHEN, CDR2 SYDVKM, per germline. CDR3 in amino acids: CASSTGLAEITDTQYF. Written as DNA, the CDR3 is TGTGCCAGCAGTACGGGACTAGCGGAGATCACAGATACGCAGTATTTT.

The chain combines TRBV4-1 with TRBJ1-5, with D perhaps TRBD1 (5 bases). V lost 0 bases, J lost 6 bases, and 15 bases lay in between. This CDR3 contains 16 residues. Per germline, CDR1 MGHRA and CDR2 YSYEKL. The CDR3 loop reads CASSQDPGGGGQPQHF. Here the CDR3 DNA reads TGCGCCAGCAGCCAAGACCCGGGGGGTGGAGGTCAGCCCCAGCATTTT.

The rearrangement joins TRBV2 to TRBJ2-1; the D gene is possibly TRBD1 (6 bases). This CDR3 spans 13 amino acids. Germline loops: CDR1 SNHLY, CDR2 FYNNEI. The V gene lost 9 bases and the J gene lost 5 bases, with 14 bases spanning the gap. CDR3 in DNA: TGTGCCAGTCTCCAGGGGCAAAACAATGAGCAGTTCTTC. Its translation is CASLQGQNNEQFF. Full variable domain (remainder filled in from reference TRBV2 and TRBJ2-1): EPEVTQTPSHQVTQMGQEVILRCVPISNHLYFYWYRQILGQKVEFLVSFYNNEISEKSEIFDDQFSVERPDGSNFTLKIRSTKLEDSAMYFCASLQGQNNEQFFGPGTRLTVL.

This sequence joins TRBV4-3 and TRBJ2-2; 7 positions match TRBD1. CDR3 length equals 17 residues. Losses at the gene ends were 3 bases for V and 4 bases for J; bases not matched to a gene: 11. Per germline, CDR1 LGHNA and CDR2 YSLEER. DNA for the CDR3: TGCGCCAGCAGCCAGGAATCTCAGGGGGACCCCACCGGGGAGCTGTTTTTT. Amino acids: CASSQESQGDPTGELFF.

This chain uses TRBV6-5 with TRBJ1-3; no clear D. The germline gives CDR1 MNHEY, CDR2 SVGAGI. Trimming shortened V by 2 bases and J by 0 bases, and 5 bases separated the two germline ends. The CDR3 runs to 14 residues. In DNA, the CDR3 is TGTGCCAGCAGTTACCGTTTCTCTGGAAACACCATATATTTT. Translated: CASSYRFSGNTIYF.

The chain carries TRBV6-6 and TRBJ2-7; 8 nucleotides align to TRBD1. CDR3 length: 13 residues. The ends lost 5 bases at V and 6 bases at J; junction bases unmatched: 6. CDR1 MNHNY and CDR2 SVGAGI come from the germline V gene (reference sequence). The CDR3 DNA sequence: TGTGCCAGCAGTGGGGCAGGGGGCACCGAGCAGTACTTC. Its protein is CASSGAGGTEQYF.

The CDR3 DNA reads as TGTGCCAGCAGTGATGGAGGAGGCTACACCTTC. Its translation is CASSDGGGYTF. The chain recombines TRBV6-1 with TRBJ1-2; the D is unclear. Trimming took off 3 bases at V and 8 bases at J, with 7 bases between the two ends. The V gene's germline CDR1 is MNHNS and CDR2 SASEGT. The length of the CDR3 is 11 residues.

V gene TRBV30 combines with J gene TRBJ2-3; 13 bases align to TRBD2. In germline, CDR1 is GTSNPN, CDR2 SVGIG (reference sequence). The CDR3 is 15 residues long. Losses at the gene ends were 3 bases for V and 3 bases for J; bases not matched to a gene: 3. CDR3 coding DNA: TGTGCCTGGAGCCTGACTAGCGGGAGGACAGATACGCAGTATTTT. This codes for CAWSLTSGRTDTQYF.

This chain links TRBV5-8 with TRBJ1-5; TRBD1 aligns across 9 bases. The junction had 8 bases not matched to a gene; V was cut back by 4 bases and J by 0 bases. CDR1 and CDR2 from the germline V gene are SGHTS and YDEGEE. The CDR3 has 17 amino acids. The CDR3 DNA reads as TGTGCCAGCAGCCTGATCAGGGACAGGGTTAGCAATCAGCCCCAGCATTTT. It codes for CASSLIRDRVSNQPQHF.